This TCR beta chain was retrieved from a study of blood T cell repertoires in COVID-19. Study details: Samples representing acute and convalescent COVID-19 were sourced from the United States, Italy and Spain. T cells, B-cell-depleted T cells, or PBMCs supplied cDNA or gDNA.

As handled by the study authors: Using reference gene primer amplification, nucleated cell counts were estimated. Generated by immunoSEQ multiplex PCR, the TCRdb table keeps only in-frame clones and is missing some. That table supplies the V and J calls and clone size; D and trimming were determined from the DNA. Of tens of thousands of clones in the sample, approximately 86% were seen once. Unmatched junction bases numbered 9, after V lost 4 bases and J lost 4 bases. Germline V lookup: CDR1 SGHRS, CDR2 YFSETQ. This CDR3 comprises 15 residues. Sequencing was performed on peripheral blood. The genes are TRBV5-1 and TRBJ2-5; 8 bases are shared with TRBD1. This receptor was obtained from a woman between 65 and 79 years old with acute or convalescent COVID-19. This CDR3 is CASSERTGTGETQYF. The CDR3 DNA sequence: TGCGCCAGCAGCGAGAGGACAGGGACCGGAGAGACCCAGTACTTC.